Listed below are T cell receptor beta chains from one sample, sequenced in a study of beta chain features in type 1 diabetes. Using immunoSEQ multiplex PCR, the repertoire was profiled, and TCRdb retains in-frame clones only, with some absent. The repertoire holds 600,000 to 650,000 clones, with around a sixth as singletons. The specimen was naive CD4+ T cells from blood. The receptors shown here come from a young man in good health. The CDR3 runs from the conserved cysteine through the conserved F or W. Fields, in order: V gene, clone size, D gene, CDR3 length, J gene, CDR3 DNA, CDR3 protein. A D gene is named only where the DNA matches it firmly. A row's size may be missing; if present it is once, few, many or a size class.

>TRBV12-5|NA|NA|12|TRBJ1-1
TGTGCTAGTGGTTTGACCCGACATGAAGCTTTCTTT
CASGLTRHEAFF
>TRBV4-1|few|TRBD1|15|TRBJ2-1
TGCGCCAGCAGCCGGTTGACAGGGATGAACAATGAGCAGTTCTTC
CASSRLTGMNNEQFF
>TRBV7-9|NA|TRBD2|15|TRBJ2-1
TGTGCCAGCAGCCCACCGGGACTAGCGAACAATGAGCAGTTCTTC
CASSPPGLANNEQFF
>TRBV28|few|NA|15|TRBJ1-5
TGTGCCAGCACCCCAGGCGGGGCGAGCAATCAGCCCCAGCATTTT
CASTPGGASNQPQHF
>TRBV5-1|few|TRBD2|16|TRBJ2-3
TGCGCCAGCAGCCCACCACTAGCGGGAGCGTCTTCTACGCAGTATTTT
CASSPPLAGASSTQYF
>TRBV4-2|NA|NA|16|TRBJ2-5
TGTGCCAGCAGCCAAGAGTTAGTCGGGGGCTTAAAGACCCAGTACTTC
CASSQELVGGLKTQYF
>TRBV29-1|NA|TRBD1|16|TRBJ1-2
TGCAGCGTTGACCGGGACAGGGGGCTAGTGGGGCAGGTTCGCACCTTC
CSVDRDRGLVGQVRTF
>TRBV27|NA|TRBD1|16|TRBJ2-7
TGTGCCAGCAGCCTTAAACCCGGGACAGCCTCCTACGAGCAGTACTTC
CASSLKPGTASYEQYF
>TRBV29-1|NA|TRBD1|14|TRBJ2-7
TGCAGCGTTGGCCGGGACAGGACCTCCTACGAGCAGTACTTC
CSVGRDRTSYEQYF
>TRBV5-4|NA|TRBD2|17|TRBJ2-3
TGTGCCAGCAGCCGATTTGGGGGCGGGAGGGCAGAAGATACGCAGTATTTT
CASSRFGGGRAEDTQYF
>TRBV5-4|few|TRBD1|15|TRBJ2-7
TGTGCCAGCAGCTGGAGAGGACAGGGGGCCTACGAGCAGTACTTC
CASSWRGQGAYEQYF
>TRBV5-1|few|NA|14|TRBJ1-3
TGCGCCAGCAGCTTTGACAGGTCTGGAAACACCATATATTTT
CASSFDRSGNTIYF
>TRBV14|NA|TRBD1|15|TRBJ1-2
TGTGCCAGCAGCCTTTCCGGGACAGGGGCCTATGGCTACACCTTC
CASSLSGTGAYGYTF
>TRBV11-1|few|NA|11|TRBJ2-5
TGTGCCAGTACGAACCGGGAGACCCAGTACTTC
CASTNRETQYF
>TRBV25-1|few|TRBD1|18|TRBJ1-4
TGTGCCAGCAGTGAATACAGGGGGCAGATAAACGCTAATGAAAAACTGTTTTTT
CASSEYRGQINANEKLFF
>TRBV7-9|NA|TRBD1|15|TRBJ2-7
TGTGCCAGCAGCGCCCGGGACAGGGGACACTACGAGCAGTACTTC
CASSARDRGHYEQYF
>TRBV15|few|NA|13|TRBJ1-1
TGTGCCACCAGCAGAGATTACTACACTGAAGCTTTCTTT
CATSRDYYTEAFF
>TRBV5-6|few|NA|16|TRBJ2-3
TGTGCCAGCAGCTTGGTGAGAGGGGTGAGCACAGATACGCAGTATTTT
CASSLVRGVSTDTQYF
>TRBV10-3|NA|TRBD2|15|TRBJ2-7
TGTGCCATCAGGGTCGGGACTAGCGGACTTTACGAGCAGTACTTC
CAIRVGTSGLYEQYF
>TRBV5-4|NA|TRBD1|15|TRBJ2-1
TGTGCCAGCAGCTACGGGACAGGGGTTTACAATGAGCAGTTCTTC
CASSYGTGVYNEQFF
>TRBV2|few|NA|13|TRBJ2-7
TGTGCCAGCAGTGAGGTCAGGACCTACGAGCAGTACTTC
CASSEVRTYEQYF
>TRBV9|NA|NA|17|TRBJ2-3
TGTGCCAGCAGCGTCGGTTACCCGCGGAAGGGCACAGATACGCAGTATTTT
CASSVGYPRKGTDTQYF
>TRBV6-1|few|TRBD1|14|TRBJ2-7
TGTGCCAGCAGTACCCGGACAGGACTCTACGAGCAGTACTTC
CASSTRTGLYEQYF
>TRBV28|few|TRBD2|14|TRBJ2-1
TGTGCCAGCAGCCTCACGACTAGCCTCAATGAGCAGTTCTTC
CASSLTTSLNEQFF
>TRBV7-2|few|NA|16|TRBJ1-6
TGTGCCAGCAGCCTCCGGGGGGGCCGAGGGAGCTCACCCCTCCACTTT
CASSLRGGRGSSPLHF
>TRBV7-2|NA|NA|16|TRBJ1-3
TGTGCCAGCAGTCGACTCAGGGGAGGGTCTGGAAACACCATATATTTT
CASSRLRGGSGNTIYF
>TRBV21-1|NA|NA|14|TRBJ2-2
TGTGCCAGCAGCACCGCGGGACAGTGCGGGGAGCTGTTTTTT
CASSTAGQCGELFF
>TRBV15|NA|NA|14|TRBJ1-3
TGTGCCACCAGCAATCAAGGTGCTGGAAACACCATATATTTT
CATSNQGAGNTIYF
>TRBV14|NA|NA|15|TRBJ2-3
TGTGCCAGCAGCCAAGGCGGAACGATCGCAGATACGCAGTATTTT
CASSQGGTIADTQYF
>TRBV6-5|NA|NA|12|TRBJ2-3
TGTGCCAGCAGTTTCCGGACAGATACGCAGTATTTT
CASSFRTDTQYF
>TRBV5-1|NA|NA|17|TRBJ2-3
TGCGCCAGCGGAAGCTTTGGGCGGACCCGAAGCACAGATACGCAGTATTTT
CASGSFGRTRSTDTQYF
>TRBV5-1|NA|TRBD2|18|TRBJ2-2
TGCGCCAGCAGCTCCGGAAGGCTAGCGGGGGTGAACACCGGGGAGCTGTTTTTT
CASSSGRLAGVNTGELFF
>TRBV5-6|NA|TRBD2|14|TRBJ2-5
TGTGCCAGCAGCACCGGACTAGCTGGAGAGACCCAGTACTTC
CASSTGLAGETQYF
>TRBV5-1|NA|NA|14|TRBJ1-5
TGCGCCAGCAGCCTCGATGGGGGCAATCAGCCCCAGCATTTT
CASSLDGGNQPQHF
>TRBV29-1|few|TRBD2|14|TRBJ2-7
TGCAGCGTACTCCCGGGACTAGCGGGAGACGAGCAGTACTTC
CSVLPGLAGDEQYF
>TRBV28|NA|TRBD2|15|TRBJ2-3
TGTGCCAGCAGGACCCCGGGGGCGGGGGGAGATACGCAGTATTTT
CASRTPGAGGDTQYF
>TRBV5-5|few|TRBD2|15|TRBJ2-7
TGTGCCAGCAGGGATCCGGGACTAGCCATCTACGAGCAGTACTTC
CASRDPGLAIYEQYF
>TRBV5-4|few|TRBD1|15|TRBJ1-3
TGTGCCAGCAGCCCCGGGGGACAGGCTGGAAACACCATATATTTT
CASSPGGQAGNTIYF
>TRBV28|few|NA|15|TRBJ2-7
TGTGCCAGCAGTCCCCTGACAGCCCAGGCCTACGAGCAGTACTTC
CASSPLTAQAYEQYF
>TRBV7-9|NA|NA|14|TRBJ1-1
TGTGCCAGCAGTTCCTCCCGTCGGTACACTGAAGCTTTCTTT
CASSSSRRYTEAFF
>TRBV2|few|NA|14|TRBJ2-5
TGTGCCAGCATTAAGGGGGTACTAGGGGAGACCCAGTACTTC
CASIKGVLGETQYF
>TRBV10-3|many|TRBD1|12|TRBJ2-7
TGTGCCATCAGGGGGACAGGATCCGAGCAGTACTTC
CAIRGTGSEQYF
>TRBV27|few|NA|13|TRBJ2-3
TGTGCCAGCAGCCCCTGGGGAACAGATACGCAGTATTTT
CASSPWGTDTQYF
>TRBV5-4|NA|TRBD1|14|TRBJ1-2
TGTGCCAGCAGCTTGACGGGGACAGGAGATGGCTACACCTTC
CASSLTGTGDGYTF
>TRBV19|few|NA|19|TRBJ1-4
TGTGCCAGTATTGCCCTGGGGCGCCCACGGGCAGAAAAAAATGAAAAACTGTTTTTT
CASIALGRPRAEKNEKLFF
>TRBV5-5|few|NA|15|TRBJ2-5
TGTGCCAGCAGCCAGGACTGGTGGTTACAAGAGACCCAGTACTTC
CASSQDWWLQETQYF